This TCR beta chain was captured by sequencing in a study of blood T cell repertoires in COVID-19. The overall study: Some COVID-19 samples were acute and others convalescent; all came from the United States, Italy and Spain. Sample material is recorded as cDNA or gDNA derived from T cells, B-cell-depleted T cells, or PBMCs.

Unmatched junction bases numbered 2, after V lost 4 bases and J lost 4 bases. The CDR3 has 13 amino acids. The germline gives CDR1 MNHEY, CDR2 SVGEGT. As handled by the study authors: Estimation of nucleated cell counts relied on the amplification of reference gene primers. Assay: immunoSEQ multiplex PCR; the TCRdb copy retains only in-frame clones and omits some. That table is the source of V, J and clone size, and D and trimming were worked out from the DNA. The sample includes 150,000 to 200,000 clones, approximately 82% of them seen just once. Material for sequencing was peripheral blood. This clonotype originated in a woman older than 75 with acute or convalescent COVID-19. The chain combines TRBV6-2 or TRBV6-3 with TRBJ1-1, with 8 bases fitting TRBD1. The CDR3 coding sequence is TGTGCCAGCAGTTGGGACAGGATCACTGAAGCTTTCTTT. Its translation is CASSWDRITEAFF.